This T cell receptor beta chain was documented in a study of identical twins. No donor was unhealthy or non-Caucasian. TCRdb analysed the 5' RACE reads with MiXCR anew, one entry per CDR3 protein. Among 450,000 to 500,000 distinct CDR3 sequences listed, around 15% were seen once. The study, taken as a whole, reports: Those out-of-frame alpha sequences shared by twins showed an excess of low generation probability. While abundant cord blood beta clonotypes carried fewer insertions, memory repertoires showed no such pattern. Zero-insertion results could be subject to partial confounding by invariant MAIT and iNKT cells.

Per germline, CDR1 SEHNR and CDR2 FQNEAQ (reference sequence). The CDR3 has 16 residues. The germline V and J ends were trimmed by 8 bases and 4 bases, with 18 bases remaining between them. This clonotype was observed many times. Its antigen is unknown. Another study also made use of these data, one on yellow fever vaccine responses in identical twins.

This chain uses TRBV7-9 with TRBJ1-6, with D hard to call. The receptor comes from a woman between 18 and 29 years old in good health. Input material: CD4+ T cells sorted from blood. The CDR3 sequence is CASSNRDKSYNSPLHF. For the CDR3, the DNA is TGTGCCAGCTCCAATAGGGATAAGTCGTATAATTCACCCCTCCACTTT.